These 12 T cell receptor beta chains share one sample of origin, sequenced in a study of post-analysis software for immune sequencing data. Whole-study results and caveats: About five TRBV segments (TRBV5-6, TRBV5-1 and TRBV20-1 among them) occurred more frequently in patients than in controls.

No antigen has been assigned to these receptors. Each TCR beta cDNA library carried unique molecular identifiers. One entry per CDR3 protein results from TCRdb running MiXCR on the PCR reads. The data hold 750,000 to 950,000 distinct CDR3 sequences, with about 50% observed a single time. Input material: blood. These receptors all come from a girl aged 10 to 17 with multiple sclerosis.

This clonotype was detected once. This chain uses TRBV20-1 with TRBJ2-1; the D is unclear. CDR3 length equals 15 residues. Trimming stripped 6 bases from V and 0 bases from J, with 15 bases between. Germline V gene lookup returns CDR1 DFQATT and CDR2 SNEGSKA (reference sequence). CDR3 nucleotide sequence: TGCAGTGCCCCCCAATTGCAGAGCTCCTACAATGAGCAGTTCTTC. Amino acids: CSAPQLQSSYNEQFF.

With regard to this clonotype: At one of its ends the junction is not consistent with the germline gene, which may arise from a read error. The chain links TRBV20-1 to TRBJ2-7; 9 nucleotides align to TRBD1. Germline CDR1 reads DFQATT; CDR2 reads SNEGSKA (reference sequence). This CDR3 contains 14 residues. The CDR3 sequence is CSASKQGADYERYF. CDR3 sequence (DNA): TGCAGTGCTTCGAAACAGGGGGCGGACTACGAGCGGTACTTC.

This chain joins TRBV29-1 and TRBJ1-2; 7 nucleotides match TRBD1. V was pared by 6 bases and J by 8 bases, with 9 bases of the junction left unmatched. The germline V gene has CDR1 SQVTM and CDR2 ANQGSEA. The CDR3 runs 12 residues. CDR3 in DNA: TGCAGCGTCGCAGACAGGGTCGGCGGCTACACCTTC. It yields the protein CSVADRVGGYTF.

The genes are TRBV20-1 and TRBJ2-3; no firm D call. With 5 bases removed from V and 5 bases from J, the gap between germline ends came to 11 bases. This CDR3 contains 12 residues. Per the germline V gene, CDR1 is DFQATT and CDR2 is SNEGSKA (reference sequence). CDR3 residues: CSALTSLDTQYF. In nucleotides, the CDR3 is TGCAGTGCTCTGACCTCGCTAGATACGCAGTATTTT.

The rearrangement joins TRBV14 to TRBJ2-1; no clear D. V lost 4 bases and J 3 bases, leaving 13 bases between the germline ends. CDR1 is SGHDN and CDR2 is FVKESK in the germline V gene. CDR3 length: 15 amino acids. The CDR3: CASSRDTVGYNEQFF. CDR3 coding DNA: TGTGCCAGCAGCCGCGACACTGTTGGCTACAATGAGCAGTTCTTC. Full variable domain (remainder filled in from reference TRBV14 and TRBJ2-1): EAGVTQFPSHSVIEKGQTVTLRCDPISGHDNLYWYRRVMGKEIKFLLHFVKESKQDESGMPNNRFLAERTGGTYSTLKVQPAELEDSGVYFCASSRDTVGYNEQFFGPGTRLTVL.

The chain carries TRBV5-1 and TRBJ2-1; weak D call: TRBD2 (5 bases). Trimming took off 2 bases at V and 10 bases at J, with 13 bases between the two ends. The CDR3 sequence is 13 residues long. From germline, CDR1 is SGHRS and CDR2 YFSETQ. The CDR3 DNA is TGCGCCAGCAGCTTAGAACTAGTCCGCGAGCAGTTCTTC. It yields the protein CASSLELVREQFF.

The rearrangement links TRBV20-1 to TRBJ2-1, with D unresolved. Germline CDR1 reads DFQATT; CDR2 reads SNEGSKA (reference sequence). V shed 4 bases and J shed 0 bases, with 10 bases lying between them. The CDR3 length is 14 residues. The DNA of the CDR3 is TGCAGTGCTAACCGGGCGCACTCCTACAATGAGCAGTTCTTC. Translation gives CSANRAHSYNEQFF.

This clonotype occurred a few times. J is TRBJ2-1 and V is TRBV3-1; D not resolved. This CDR3 is 17 amino acids long. Deletions cut 1 base from V and 0 bases from J, with 13 bases between. Looked up from germline, CDR1 is LGHDT and CDR2 is YNNKEL (reference sequence). CDR3 coding DNA: TGTGCCAGCAGCCAAGGGGTGGGTCAACTCTCCTACAATGAGCAGTTCTTC. This gives the protein CASSQGVGQLSYNEQFF.

This clonotype was counted between two and nine times. The J gene is TRBJ2-6, the V gene TRBV18, with no clear D. V shed 5 bases and J shed 4 bases, with 15 bases lying between them. The CDR3 is made up of 16 amino acids. Germline CDR1 KGHSH, CDR2 LQKENI. The CDR3 spells CASSTTNLGGANVLTF. Here the CDR3 DNA reads TGTGCCAGCTCAACCACCAACCTCGGGGGGGCCAACGTCCTGACTTTC.

This sequence joins TRBV7-2 and TRBJ2-5, with D perhaps matching TRBD1 (5 bases). The CDR3 runs 13 residues. Trimming cost V 2 bases and J 11 bases, with 15 bases left between them. Germline lookup yields CDR1 SGHTA and CDR2 FQGNSA. The CDR3 loop reads CASSLWGSRGQYF. The CDR3, as DNA: TGTGCCAGCAGCTTATGGGGCAGTAGAGGACAGTACTTC.

This clonotype was counted a few times. The chain recombines TRBV27 with TRBJ1-2; 10 bases fit TRBD1. Germline CDR1 reads MNHEY; CDR2 reads SMNVEV (reference sequence). The CDR3 runs to 14 residues. With 6 bases clipped from V and 6 bases from J, the junction kept 7 bases outside the gene matches. CDR3 sequence reads: CASRRLGQGDGYTF. CDR3 in DNA: TGTGCCAGCAGGAGGTTAGGACAGGGGGATGGCTACACCTTC.

The chain links TRBV5-1 to TRBJ2-6; 7 bases map to TRBD1. Trimming took 4 bases from V and 2 from J; bases not matched to a gene: 18. Germline CDR1 reads SGHRS; CDR2 reads YFSETQ. The CDR3 has 20 residues. The CDR3 DNA is TGCGCCAGCAGCACCGGGAACATCGACAGGGTTCGCGCTGGGGCCAACGTCCTGACTTTC. Residues: CASSTGNIDRVRAGANVLTF.